This T cell receptor (beta chain) was captured by sequencing in a study of T cell repertoires in cytomegalovirus infection. This clonotype was seen a few times. Its antigen is unidentified. The germline V gene has CDR1 MRHNA and CDR2 SNTAGT. V was pared by 1 base and J by 0 bases, with 8 bases between. CDR3 size: 15 residues. TCRdb itself ran the reads through MiXCR, one entry per CDR3 protein. The table includes 800,000 to 950,000 distinct CDR3 sequences, approximately 29% detected once. The material was cultured CD8+ T cells from PBMCs, obtained from culture after CMV antigen stimulation. This sequence was found in a human donor in good health (CMV status not recorded). Some clones in this sample may be carry-over from other donors' samples. The V gene is TRBV6-4, the J gene TRBJ2-3; possibly TRBD1 or TRBD2 for D (6 bases each). CDR3 nucleotide sequence: TGTGCCAGCAGTGACTTGGGGGGCAGCACAGATACGCAGTATTTT. This gives the protein CASSDLGGSTDTQYF.